Following are 12 T cell receptor beta chains from one sample sequenced in a study of shared T cell receptors in the human thymus. Data came from immunoSEQ multiplex PCR; TCRdb stores just in-frame clones and leaves some out. The table has some 660,000 clones, more than 70% seen once. Another study also made use of these data, one on human thymus T cells.

The sample taken for sequencing was thymocytes. These receptor sequences come from a boy under two years old with a congenital heart defect.

The V gene is TRBV14, the J gene TRBJ2-5, with D possibly TRBD2 on 6 matching bases. V shed 3 bases and J shed 7 bases, with 15 bases lying between them. This CDR3 comprises 14 residues. Per the germline V gene, CDR1 is SGHDN and CDR2 is FVKESK. The CDR3 loop is CASSQVRDWGTQYF. CDR3 nucleotide sequence: TGTGCCAGCAGCCAGGTGCGGGATTGGGGGACCCAGTACTTC.

The V call is TRBV15, the J call TRBJ1-4, with D perhaps matching TRBD1 (6 bases). The length of the CDR3 is 14 residues. Trimming cost V 2 bases and J 8 bases, with 12 bases left between them. CDR1 and CDR2 (germline): LNHNV, YYDKDF (reference sequence). The CDR3 DNA sequence: TGTGCCACCAGCAGACGGGACATGCCCGAAAAACTGTTTTTT. Translation: CATSRRDMPEKLFF.

This clone was counted once. This sequence joins TRBV7-2 and TRBJ2-7, with TRBD1 as a possible D gene (5 bases). The ends were cut back, 5 bases at V and 0 bases at J, with 26 bases in the middle. CDR3 length: 19 amino acids. From germline, CDR1 is SGHTA and CDR2 FQGNSA. The chain's CDR3 is CASSIPPTAGQPSSYEQYF. The CDR3 DNA reads as TGTGCCAGCAGCATCCCCCCTACTGCTGGACAACCCAGCTCCTACGAGCAGTACTTC.

This chain uses TRBV18 with TRBJ2-7, with no clear D. Trimming stripped 1 base from V and 2 bases from J, with 12 bases between. This CDR3 spans 15 amino acids. Germline lookup yields CDR1 KGHSH and CDR2 LQKENI. This CDR3 is CASSPRPGLTYEQYF. The CDR3 nucleotides are TGTGCCAGCTCACCACGTCCAGGATTAACCTACGAGCAGTACTTC.

The CDR3 sequence: CASSHNRSPYNEQFF. CDR3 DNA: TGCGCCAGCAGCCATAACAGGTCCCCCTACAATGAGCAGTTCTTC. The rearrangement joins TRBV4-3 to TRBJ2-1; maybe TRBD1 (5 bases). The germline gives CDR1 LGHNA, CDR2 YSLEER. The CDR3 runs to 15 residues. The V gene lost 3 bases and the J gene lost 2 bases, with 11 bases spanning the gap.

The J gene is TRBJ1-2, the V gene TRBV5-1, with 7 bases lining up with TRBD1. The CDR3 totals 15 residues. Looked up from germline, CDR1 is SGHRS and CDR2 is YFSETQ. V was pared by 5 bases and J by 0 bases, with 7 bases of the junction left unmatched. CDR3 residues: CASRDRPETNYGYTF. CDR3 bases: TGCGCCAGCAGGGACAGGCCGGAAACTAACTATGGCTACACCTTC.

DNA for the CDR3: TGTGCCAGCTACCGACTAGCGGGAGGAACTCACAATGAGCAGTTCTTC. Protein product: CASYRLAGGTHNEQFF. This rearrangement joins TRBV11-2 to TRBJ2-1, with 13 bases matching TRBD2. CDR3 length: 16 amino acids. Trimming cost V 8 bases and J 5 bases; bases outside gene matches: 9. Germline lookup yields CDR1 SGHAT and CDR2 FQNNGV.

About this clone: At one end, the junction sequence differs from germline, possibly due to a read error. J is TRBJ2-2 and V is TRBV30, with D unclear. The germline CDR1 and CDR2 sequences are GTSNPN and SVGIG (reference sequence). CDR3 length equals 15 residues. In DNA form, the CDR3 reads TGTGCCTGGAGTGTTGCGGATCTGAACCCCGGGGAGCTGTTTTTT. Amino acids: CAWSVADLNPGELFF.

The rearrangement joins TRBV6-1 to TRBJ1-2; tentative D call: TRBD1 (6 bases). The length of the CDR3 is 13 residues. Trimming stripped 6 bases from V and 4 bases from J, with 12 bases between. Germline lookup yields CDR1 MNHNS and CDR2 SASEGT. DNA of the CDR3: TGTGCCAGCAGCTCACAGGGAGTCTATGGCTACACCTTC. Its translation: CASSSQGVYGYTF.

V gene TRBV28 combines with J gene TRBJ2-7; 10 nucleotides align to TRBD1. Germline lookup yields CDR1 MDHEN and CDR2 SYDVKM. The CDR3 has 14 residues. V was clipped by 6 bases and J by 4 bases; unmatched bases: 6. This CDR3 reads CASRGTGAGYEQYF. DNA for the CDR3: TGTGCCAGCAGAGGGACAGGGGCAGGTTACGAGCAGTACTTC.

The rearrangement uses TRBV11-2 and TRBJ2-3, with TRBD2 matching 10 bases. The CDR3 totals 15 residues. Germline V lookup: CDR1 SGHAT, CDR2 FQNNGV. The J segment lost 3 bases and the V segment lost 6 bases, leaving 6 bases of the junction unmatched. Here the CDR3 reads CASSLHSGGTDTQYF. The DNA of the CDR3 is TGTGCCAGCAGTCTCCATAGCGGGGGGACAGATACGCAGTATTTT.

The sample holds a few counts of this clone. The gene calls are TRBV7-6 and TRBJ2-3; possible D gene TRBD2, 6 bases. The CDR3 is 19 residues long. Trimming removed 4 bases at V and 1 base at J, with 24 bases between. Looked up from germline, CDR1 is SGHVS and CDR2 is FNYEAQ. CDR3 nucleotides: TGTGCCAGCAGCTCCTCCGGGACTCGTGATATAGTAGGCACAGATACGCAGTATTTT. Translated: CASSSSGTRDIVGTDTQYF. The whole variable domain, remainder taken from reference TRBV7-6 and TRBJ2-3, is GAGVSQSPRYKVTKRGQDVALRCDPISGHVSLYWYRQALGQGPEFLTYFNYEAQQDKSGLPNDRFSAERPEGSISTLTIQRTEQRDSAMYRCASSSSGTRDIVGTDTQYFGPGTRLTVL.